A selection of T cell receptor beta chains follows, all from one sample in a study of blood T cell repertoires in COVID-19. Data came from immunoSEQ multiplex PCR; TCRdb stores just in-frame clones and leaves some out. The sample has about 260,000 clones, about 87% seen once. Material for sequencing was PBMCs or T cells enriched from blood (not recorded which). These receptors originate from a woman in her 40s with acute COVID-19. The CDR3 runs from the conserved cysteine through the conserved F or W. The D gene is left open where the match is weak. Only part of the rows carry a size: once, few, many, or a class if the clone is expanded.

NA TRBJ1-2 TRBV28 NA CASSRTGLGYLNYGYTF
NA TRBJ2-1 TRBV7-9 NA CASSLASLSYNEQFF
TRBD1 TRBJ1-5 TRBV4-1 NA CASSRGQGENQPQHF
NA TRBJ1-1 TRBV25-1 NA CASSESGSSMNTEAFF
NA TRBJ1-1 TRBV19 NA CASSTENWSDTEAFF
NA TRBJ2-5 TRBV29-1 NA CSVRRGGETQYF
TRBD2 TRBJ2-1 TRBV7-9 NA CASTLTSGRSQFF
TRBD1 TRBJ1-5 TRBV7-9 few CASSPGQGLVQPQHF
NA TRBJ1-5 TRBV6-1 NA CASSEWYRESNQPQHF
NA TRBJ1-4 TRBV2 NA CASSRQAQLSEKLFF
TRBD1 TRBJ2-7 TRBV5-1 NA CASRPGQGPSEQYF
TRBD1 TRBJ2-1 TRBV7-2 few CASSLNRGLEDEQFF
NA TRBJ1-4 TRBV5-1 NA CASSVQTNEKLFF
TRBD1 TRBJ1-5 TRBV12-5 NA CASGLGQGHQPQHF
TRBD2 TRBJ2-5 TRBV5-4 NA CASNPSGTLRETQYF
NA TRBJ1-5 TRBV28 NA CASSDRHQPQHF
NA TRBJ1-1 TRBV30 NA CAWGIQGNTEAFF
NA TRBJ1-4 TRBV28 NA CASSPGREDEKLFF
NA TRBJ1-2 TRBV28 NA CASSLFALSYGYTF
NA TRBJ1-3 TRBV19 NA CASSIWGLENTIYF
NA TRBJ2-1 TRBV20-1 once CSASRRSNEQFF
NA TRBJ1-1 TRBV19 NA CASNGGWNTEAFF
NA TRBJ2-5 TRBV2 NA CASSPEETQYF
NA TRBJ1-1 TRBV7-8 NA CASSLLRVGTEAFF
TRBD2 TRBJ2-1 TRBV7-8 NA CASSLGRLSSGLDNEQFF
TRBD1 TRBJ1-2 TRBV27 NA CASSFDRGRGYTF
TRBD1 TRBJ2-3 TRBV29-1 NA CSTRRGQGARPDTQYF
NA TRBJ1-1 TRBV3-1/TRBV3-2 NA CASSTQYRTVLNTEAFF
TRBD2 TRBJ2-1 TRBV4-1 NA CASSPRWFAGAYNEQFF
NA TRBJ2-1 TRBV12-3/TRBV12-4 NA CASTSGFSNEQFF
TRBD1 TRBJ1-1 TRBV19 NA CASSTLQGAREAFF
NA TRBJ1-5 TRBV30 NA CAWSVRVGNQPQHF
TRBD1 TRBJ2-1 TRBV20-1 NA CSASRGNEQFF
NA TRBJ1-2 TRBV3-1/TRBV3-2 few CASSQDRANYGYTF
TRBD1 TRBJ1-1 TRBV9 NA CASSVGQGETEAFF
TRBD2 TRBJ2-3 TRBV30 NA CAWKRLAGGDTQYF
NA TRBJ2-7 TRBV2 NA CASSAGGNDLYEQYF